One TCR beta chain is described in this entry. This sample was taken from a study of control samples from healthy donors and cancer patients. V was clipped by 1 base and J by 0 bases, with 9 bases between them. CDR1 and CDR2 from the germline V gene are SEHNR and FQNEAQ (reference sequence). The CDR3 runs 15 residues. This table comes from immunoSEQ multiplex PCR, and its TCRdb copy is limited to in-frame clones, with some not included. The sample holds 100,000 to 150,000 clones; roughly 92% are singletons and the top ten take 4.5% to 7%. The sequenced material came from blood. The chain carries TRBV7-9 and TRBJ1-2; TRBD1 is a possible D gene (6 bases). The sequence derives from a man younger than 30 in good health. CDR3 residues: CASSLDRAANYGYTF. CDR3 coding DNA: TGTGCCAGCAGCTTAGACAGGGCGGCTAACTATGGCTACACCTTC.